The T cell receptor (beta chain) described here comes from a study of OX40 agonist ivuxolimab in advanced cancers. Study summary: Of the participants, around 43% had some prior anti-PD-1, anti-PD-L1 or anti-CTLA-4 therapy, which was allowed.

This clone was counted only a few times. V was clipped by 5 bases and J by 6 bases, with 10 bases between them. The CDR3 extends over 13 amino acids. Germline-derived CDR1 and CDR2 are SEHNR and FQNEAQ (reference sequence). Sequenced by immunoSEQ multiplex PCR; TCRdb stores in-frame clones only, minus some. The sample lists about 70,000 clones, 80% to 90% occurring once. Samples were taken at baseline and on day 1 of cycles 4 and 7. The V gene is TRBV7-9, the J gene TRBJ1-4; D remains ambiguous. This TCR was recovered from an adult with an advanced solid tumor such as melanoma, head and neck, liver or kidney cancer. The specimen comprised CD4+ or CD8+ T cells sorted from blood, sampled in a trial of the OX40 agonist ivuxolimab. As DNA, the CDR3 is TGTGCCAGCAGCCCAGCCATATATGAAAAACTGTTTTTT. Its protein product is CASSPAIYEKLFF. Complete variable domain (other parts from reference TRBV7-9 and TRBJ1-4): DTGVSQNPRHKITKRGQNVTFRCDPISEHNRLYWYRQTLGQGPEFLTYFQNEAQLEKSRLLSDRFSAERPKGSFSTLEIQRTEQGDSAMYLCASSPAIYEKLFFGSGTQLSVL.